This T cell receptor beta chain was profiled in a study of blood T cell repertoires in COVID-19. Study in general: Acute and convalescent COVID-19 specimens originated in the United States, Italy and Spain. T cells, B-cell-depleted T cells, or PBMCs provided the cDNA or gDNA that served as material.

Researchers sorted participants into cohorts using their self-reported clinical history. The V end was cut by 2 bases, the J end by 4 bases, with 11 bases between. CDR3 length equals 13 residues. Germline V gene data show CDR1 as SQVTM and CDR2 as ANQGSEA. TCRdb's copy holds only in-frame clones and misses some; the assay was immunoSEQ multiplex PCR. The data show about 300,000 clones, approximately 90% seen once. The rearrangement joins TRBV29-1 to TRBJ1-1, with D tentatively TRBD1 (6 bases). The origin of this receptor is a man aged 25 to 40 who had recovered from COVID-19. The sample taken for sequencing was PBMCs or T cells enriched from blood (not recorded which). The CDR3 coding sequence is TGCAGCGTTGAACGACAGGCCTCCACTGAAGCTTTCTTT. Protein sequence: CSVERQASTEAFF.